The 29 T cell receptor beta chains below all came from one sample that was sequenced in a study of T cell responses to AZD1222 COVID-19 vaccine (dated by TCRdb to the early 2020s). Sample time point, as interpreted from the label and publication: about 28 days (+/-7) after the second vaccine dose. The library came from the immunoSEQ multiplex PCR assay. Not all clones reach the TCRdb copy of this immuneACCESS table, which keeps in-frame sequences only. Checked studies attribute under half of the gap to unresolved V genes and leave the rest unexplained. The sample yields 100,000 to 150,000 clones; around nine tenths were counted once. Clones ranked in the top ten supply more than 0.95% of the sample. The sequences come from peripheral blood, collected 28 days after the second AZD1222 dose. The receptor set was obtained from an adult who received the AZD1222 COVID-19 vaccine.

The V call is TRBV7-9, the J call TRBJ2-1, with a tentative D call TRBD2 (5 bases). CDR3 size: 14 residues. CDR1 and CDR2 (germline): SEHNR, FQNEAQ (reference sequence). Trimming left V 4 bases short and J 3 bases short, with 10 bases between. CDR3 amino acids: CASSWIRDYNEQFF. For the CDR3, the DNA is TGTGCCAGCAGCTGGATCCGGGACTACAATGAGCAGTTCTTC.

The V call is TRBV19, the J call TRBJ1-1, with D maybe TRBD1 (6 bases). Trimming pared 3 bases from V and 8 bases from J, leaving 10 bases between. Germline values: CDR1 LNHDA, CDR2 SQIVND (reference sequence). The CDR3 loop spans 12 amino acids. The CDR3 loop is CASSISRGEAFF. In DNA, the CDR3 is TGTGCCAGTAGTATTAGCAGGGGAGAAGCTTTCTTT.

This sequence joins TRBV12-3 or TRBV12-4 and TRBJ1-1; the D is unclear. V shed 3 bases and J shed 1 base, with 3 bases lying between them. This CDR3 is 12 amino acids long. The CDR3 here is CASSFRNTEAFF. CDR3 bases: TGTGCCAGCAGTTTCAGGAACACTGAAGCTTTCTTT.

The genes are TRBV30 and TRBJ2-5, with D possibly TRBD1 on 5 matching bases. The germline gives CDR1 GTSNPN, CDR2 SVGIG (reference sequence). The V end was cut by 3 bases, the J end by 9 bases, with 20 bases between. The CDR3 consists of 14 residues. The chain's CDR3 is CAWSPWTPRESQYF. The CDR3 DNA reads as TGTGCCTGGAGCCCCTGGACCCCCAGGGAATCCCAGTACTTC.

This chain uses TRBV11-2 with TRBJ2-1; 10 nucleotides align to TRBD2. The length of the CDR3 is 17 residues. With V trimmed by 1 base and J by 4 bases, 7 bases remained unmatched. Germline lookup yields CDR1 SGHAT and CDR2 FQNNGV. CDR3 sequence reads: CASSLVFWTSGYNEQFF. Here the CDR3 DNA reads TGTGCCAGCAGCTTAGTTTTCTGGACTAGCGGTTACAATGAGCAGTTCTTC.

The CDR3 DNA reads as TGTGCCAGCAGCCTCCGGGGACAGGGCAATTCACCCCTCCACTTT. Translating gives CASSLRGQGNSPLHF. The rearrangement uses TRBV25-1 and TRBJ1-6; TRBD1 aligns across 9 bases. The CDR3 contains 15 residues. The trim removed 6 bases at V and 7 bases at J, leaving 7 bases unmatched. Per germline, CDR1 MGHDK and CDR2 SYGVNS.

The V gene is TRBV7-8, the J gene TRBJ2-3; 11 nucleotides match TRBD1. The CDR3 sequence is 16 residues long. Trimming cost V 5 bases and J 6 bases; bases outside gene matches: 10. The germline V gene has CDR1 SGHVS and CDR2 FQNEAQ. The CDR3 sequence: CASSPAWTGGSDTQYF. The CDR3 DNA follows: TGTGCCAGCAGCCCCGCCTGGACAGGGGGCTCGGATACGCAGTATTTT. Filled out from reference TRBV7-8 and TRBJ2-3, the complete variable domain reads GAGVSQSPRYKVAKRGQDVALRCDPISGHVSLFWYQQALGQGPEFLTYFQNEAQLDKSGLPSDRFFAERPEGSVSTLKIQRTQQEDSAVYLCASSPAWTGGSDTQYFGPGTRLTVL.

The chain links TRBV11-3 to TRBJ1-1; no clear D. The CDR3 sequence is 12 residues long. Germline V gene lookup returns CDR1 SGHNT and CDR2 YENEEA. Trimming took off 0 bases at V and 8 bases at J, with 7 bases between the two ends. CDR3 sequence: CASSLDRFEAFF. CDR3 nucleotide sequence: TGTGCCAGCAGCTTAGACAGGTTCGAAGCTTTCTTT.

This clone was found once. V usage is TRBV19 and J usage is TRBJ1-2; 7 nucleotides align to TRBD1. Germline CDR1 reads LNHDA; CDR2 reads SQIVND (reference sequence). This CDR3 contains 15 residues. V lost 4 bases, J lost 4 bases, and 9 bases stayed unmatched. In nucleotides, the CDR3 is TGTGCCAGTAGTACAACCCGACAGGGCAGCTATGGCTACACCTTC. It codes for CASSTTRQGSYGYTF.

The chain carries TRBV28 and TRBJ1-5; TRBD1 matches 12 bases. This CDR3 comprises 16 residues. CDR1 is MDHEN, CDR2 SYDVKM, per germline. V lost 6 bases and J lost 6; bases outside the gene matches: 9. CDR3 nucleotides: TGTGCCAGCAGCCGCCCCGGGACAGGGGGCACTCAGCCCCAGCATTTT. It translates to CASSRPGTGGTQPQHF.

The chain joins TRBV15 to TRBJ1-4; 9 bases agree with TRBD1. Trimming at V came to 0 bases and at J to 8 bases, leaving 4 bases not matched to a gene. The germline gives CDR1 LNHNV, CDR2 YYDKDF (reference sequence). The CDR3 has 15 amino acids. The CDR3 DNA sequence: TGTGCCACCAGCAGAGAACAGGGGGCTGGGGAAAAACTGTTTTTT. Amino acid sequence: CATSREQGAGEKLFF.

The chain has TRBV29-1 and TRBJ2-2; 7 positions match TRBD2. The CDR3 runs to 15 residues. CDR1 and CDR2 from the germline V gene are SQVTM and ANQGSEA. Losses at the gene ends were 1 base for V and 6 bases for J; bases not matched to a gene: 8. The CDR3 protein is CSVEGVRGGAGELFF. CDR3 bases: TGCAGCGTTGAAGGCGTGAGGGGAGGGGCCGGGGAGCTGTTTTTT.

The V call is TRBV5-1, the J call TRBJ2-7; 7 nucleotides agree with TRBD1. Germline CDR1 is SGHRS and CDR2 is YFSETQ. V gave up 3 bases and J gave up 2 bases; unmatched junction bases: 5. The length of the CDR3 is 14 residues. The CDR3 nucleotides are TGCGCCAGCAGCTCAAGGACAGGAGCCTACGAGCAGTACTTC. Protein product: CASSSRTGAYEQYF.

This clone was observed a single time. The rearrangement links TRBV18 to TRBJ1-5; tentatively, D is TRBD1 (5 bases). Trimming removed 3 bases from V and 7 bases from J, with 16 bases in between. CDR1 is KGHSH, CDR2 LQKENI, per germline. The CDR3 has 15 residues. The CDR3 nucleotides are TGTGCCAGCTCACCCCCAACGGGGGGGTTCCAGCCCCAGCATTTT. Protein sequence: CASSPPTGGFQPQHF.

The rearrangement uses TRBV19 and TRBJ1-5, with D possibly being TRBD1 (5 bases). The CDR3 spans 13 residues. Between the trimmed V and J ends, which lost 3 bases and 7 bases, there was a span of 10 bases. CDR1 is LNHDA, CDR2 SQIVND, per germline (reference sequence). The CDR3 region has the DNA TGTGCCAGTAGTATTGCAGGGAGGCAGCCCCAGCATTTT. It is translated as CASSIAGRQPQHF.

In this sample, this clone turned up once. The chain is built from TRBV19 and TRBJ1-2; 7 bases are shared with TRBD1. V lost 8 bases, J lost 4 bases, and 7 bases stayed unmatched. Germline assignment: CDR1 LNHDA and CDR2 SQIVND (reference sequence). The CDR3 is 13 amino acids. The CDR3 DNA reads TGTGCCAGTGAGCACAGGGGTACCTATGGCTACACCTTC. This codes for CASEHRGTYGYTF.

The chain uses TRBV9 and TRBJ2-1; 8 nucleotides match TRBD2. Germline V gene sequence: CDR1 SGDLS, CDR2 YYNGEE. The ends lost 4 bases at V and 8 bases at J; junction bases unmatched: 14. The CDR3 covers 16 residues. CDR3 protein: CASSPIGTRVRDEQFF. The CDR3 region has the DNA TGTGCCAGCAGCCCCATAGGGACTAGAGTACGGGATGAGCAGTTCTTC.

This chain joins TRBV5-1 and TRBJ2-3; the D gene could be TRBD1 or TRBD2 (5 bases each). This CDR3 contains 16 residues. Germline CDR1 SGHRS, CDR2 YFSETQ. V was pared by 2 bases and J by 1 base, with 14 bases between. CDR3 in DNA: TGCGCCAGCAGCTTTAGCGCCCAGGGAGGCACAGATACGCAGTATTTT. This encodes CASSFSAQGGTDTQYF.

Notes on this clone: Other DNA sequences within the sample encode an identical CDR3. The rearrangement links TRBV18 to TRBJ2-5, with D unresolved. In germline, CDR1 is KGHSH, CDR2 LQKENI. V gave up 2 bases and J gave up 2 bases, with 6 bases separating them. CDR3 length: 13 amino acids. Here the CDR3 reads CASSPAGQETQYF. CDR3 bases: TGTGCCAGCTCACCAGCAGGACAAGAGACCCAGTACTTC.

This rearrangement joins TRBV7-9 to TRBJ2-7; D gene uncertain. The V end was cut by 6 bases, the J end by 2 bases, with 8 bases between. The CDR3 runs 12 residues. CDR1 is SEHNR, CDR2 FQNEAQ, per germline (reference sequence). Written as DNA, the CDR3 is TGTGCCAGCAGTTCGATCCCCTACGAGCAGTACTTC. As protein: CASSSIPYEQYF.

This clone came up once. The CDR3 DNA reads TGTGCCTGGAGTTCCGGGACTAGCAGAGAGCAGTACTTC. Amino acid sequence: CAWSSGTSREQYF. The chain recombines TRBV30 with TRBJ2-7, with 9 bases matching TRBD2. V lost 2 bases, J lost 7 bases, and 6 bases stayed unmatched. Germline-derived CDR1 and CDR2 are GTSNPN and SVGIG (reference sequence). The CDR3 consists of 13 residues.

This chain links TRBV30 with TRBJ1-1, with 10 nucleotides matching TRBD1. The J segment lost 1 base and the V segment lost 3 bases, leaving 5 bases of the junction unmatched. Germline-derived CDR1 and CDR2 are GTSNPN and SVGIG (reference sequence). The CDR3 length is 15 residues. This CDR3 reads CAWSPRDRGNTEAFF. The CDR3 region has the DNA TGTGCCTGGAGCCCCCGGGACAGGGGGAACACTGAAGCTTTCTTT.

This clone came up a few times. The chain links TRBV28 to TRBJ2-1, with a weak D call TRBD2 (6 bases). Per the germline V gene, CDR1 is MDHEN and CDR2 is SYDVKM. V lost 7 bases and J lost 5, with 12 bases in between. The CDR3 has 13 residues. In DNA, the CDR3 is TGTGCCAGCAAAGGAGGGTCGGACAATGAGCAGTTCTTC. It codes for CASKGGSDNEQFF.

The sample holds one count of this clone. The genes are TRBV7-3 and TRBJ2-5, with 9 nucleotides matching TRBD1. V trimming: 5 bases; J trimming: 5 bases; junction bases outside the gene matches: 6. The germline gives CDR1 SGHTA, CDR2 FQGTGA. This CDR3 comprises 14 residues. As DNA, the CDR3 is TGTGCCAGCAGCCTCACAGGGGGCGGGGAGACCCAGTACTTC. It specifies CASSLTGGGETQYF.

The chain couples TRBV6-2 or TRBV6-3 to TRBJ2-5; no clear D gene. Looked up from germline, CDR1 is MNHEY and CDR2 is SVGEGT. The length of the CDR3 is 11 residues. The V gene lost 0 bases and the J gene lost 14 bases, with 10 bases spanning the gap. DNA of the CDR3: TGTGCCAGCAGTTACTCAACCGGATTTTACTTC. It codes for CASSYSTGFYF.

This clone was detected a few times. The chain links TRBV3-1 (or the pseudogene TRBV3-2) to TRBJ1-1; no firm D call. This CDR3 has 14 amino acids. Between the trimmed V and J ends, which lost 3 bases and 0 bases, there was a span of 8 bases. Germline V gene lookup returns CDR1 LGHDT and CDR2 YNNKEL (reference sequence). The CDR3 here is CASSHRPMNTEAFF. The CDR3 region has the DNA TGTGCCAGCAGCCACCGGCCGATGAACACTGAAGCTTTCTTT.

This clone was counted a few times. V is TRBV10-3 and J is TRBJ2-1; D may be TRBD2 (7 bases). The length of the CDR3 is 14 residues. CDR1 and CDR2 (germline): ENHRY, SYGVKD. Trimming removed 7 bases from V and 4 bases from J, with 14 bases in between. The CDR3 region is CAIMGGRDYNEQFF. CDR3 nucleotide sequence: TGTGCCATCATGGGGGGGCGAGATTACAATGAGCAGTTCTTC.

The chain carries TRBV29-1 and TRBJ1-1, with D possibly being TRBD1 (5 bases). The V gene's germline CDR1 is SQVTM and CDR2 ANQGSEA. The CDR3 length is 13 residues. The V gene lost 7 bases and the J gene lost 4 bases, with 16 bases spanning the gap. The CDR3: CSGHRGVGTEAFF. Here the CDR3 DNA reads TGCAGCGGCCATAGGGGAGTGGGCACTGAAGCTTTCTTT.

The chain is built from TRBV27 and TRBJ1-4; TRBD1 agrees at 7 bases. CDR1 is MNHEY, CDR2 SMNVEV, per germline (reference sequence). CDR3 length: 16 amino acids. With 4 bases clipped from V and 7 bases from J, the junction kept 12 bases outside the gene matches. The CDR3 DNA reads TGTGCCAGCAGTTCGGTTAGAGGAGCAGGGGGTGAAAAACTGTTTTTT. Amino acids: CASSSVRGAGGEKLFF.